The entry below gives a single T cell receptor (beta chain) sequence along with its context. Its antigen is not identified. These data originate in a study of cytomegalovirus exposure and HLA in healthy donors. Study-wide findings and caveats: Per a later analysis, under 20,000 TCR beta sequences showed association with HLA alleles at 0.05 false discovery rate. Associated with cytomegalovirus, according to the listing, were around 160 TCR beta chains. TCR beta V segments were, for the most part, productive about 87% or about 30% of the time in an earlier analysis.

The PCR made use of 60 Vbeta and 13 Jbeta primers. TCRdb's table, derived via immunoSEQ multiplex PCR, lists solely in-frame clones and lacks some. The repertoire holds 75,000 to 100,000 clones, 65% to 80% seen once, with approximately 15% in the top ten. Sequencing used PBMCs. This TCR was recovered from a man in his sixties in good health and CMV-seropositive.

The CDR3 DNA is TGTGCCAGCAGCCAAATGGGGGCCCCCTCCTACAATGAGCAGTTCTTC. Encoded protein: CASSQMGAPSYNEQFF. This chain joins TRBV5-6 and TRBJ2-1, with D perhaps matching TRBD1 (6 bases). V dropped 4 bases and J dropped 0 bases, with 14 bases sitting between them. The CDR3 sequence is 16 residues long. Per the germline V gene, CDR1 is SGHDT and CDR2 is YYEEEE. The entire variable domain, with the rest obtained from reference TRBV5-6 and TRBJ2-1, is as follows: DAGVTQSPTHLIKTRGQQVTLRCSPKSGHDTVSWYQQALGQGPQFIFQYYEEEERQRGNFPDRFSGHQFPNYSSELNVNALLLGDSALYLCASSQMGAPSYNEQFFGPGTRLTVL.